A single sample gave rise to the 19 T cell receptor beta chains below, sequenced in a study of T-cell reconstitution after alpha-beta-depleted transplantation in children. TCRbeta library construction was performed incorporating unique molecular identifiers. TCRdb recomputed calls from the PCR reads with MiXCR, one row per CDR3 protein. The sample has some 550,000 distinct CDR3 sequences, more than 20% seen once. Sequences were derived from PBMCs, mostly from graft donor cells, sampled 360 days after TCRalphabeta/CD19-depleted stem cell transplant. All receptors come from a boy under three years old who had a stem cell transplant for acute myeloid leukemia, so the T cells may come from the graft donor.

This clonotype was counted only a few times. The rearrangement uses TRBV12-3 or TRBV12-4 and TRBJ2-5, with D possibly being TRBD1 (6 bases). The V gene lost 7 bases and the J gene lost 0 bases, with 12 bases spanning the gap. The CDR3 loop spans 14 amino acids. The CDR3 coding sequence is TGTGCCAGCAACCTCGGGACACACCAAGAGACCCAGTACTTC. This translates into CASNLGTHQETQYF.

On this clonotype: The junction does not match germline at one end; this may be a read error. The chain joins TRBV5-4 to TRBJ1-6; no clear D gene. The germline CDR1 and CDR2 sequences are SGHNT and YYREEE (reference sequence). The CDR3 length is 16 residues. The CDR3 DNA reads as TGTGCCAGCAGTTTGGACGGAGCCCGGCGTGTTTCACCCCTCCACTTT. This sequence encodes CASSLDGARRVSPLHF.

This clonotype was counted ten times or more. V gene TRBV12-3 or TRBV12-4 combines with J gene TRBJ2-7; TRBD1 might be the D (6 bases). This CDR3 comprises 17 residues. Trimming left V 7 bases short and J 2 bases short, with 24 bases between. CDR3 in amino acids: CASTFPGHQTPTYEQYV. In DNA form, the CDR3 reads TGTGCCAGCACTTTCCCGGGACACCAAACCCCAACCTACGAGCAGTACGTC.

This clonotype was observed at least ten times. The chain employs TRBV20-1 and TRBJ2-3; no clear D gene. Germline loops: CDR1 DFQATT, CDR2 SNEGSKA (reference sequence). Trimming took 2 bases from V and 3 from J, leaving 6 bases between them. This CDR3 region has 12 residues. The CDR3 protein is CSARPQTDTQYF. CDR3 DNA sequence: TGCAGTGCTAGACCTCAAACAGATACGCAGTATTTT.

The table lists this clonotype with many counts. The chain is built from TRBV4-1 and TRBJ1-1; tentative D call: TRBD1 (6 bases). The CDR3 is made up of 14 amino acids. Per the germline V gene, CDR1 is MGHRA and CDR2 is YSYEKL. Trimming took 5 bases from V and 1 from J, leaving 11 bases between them. CDR3 protein: CASSVGQSNTEAFF. In nucleotides, the CDR3 is TGCGCCAGCAGCGTTGGACAGTCGAACACTGAAGCTTTCTTT.

The chain links TRBV12-3 or TRBV12-4 to TRBJ1-5; unclear D gene. V was cut by 3 bases and J by 5 bases, with 11 bases left in between. CDR3 length equals 14 residues. The chain's CDR3 is CASSFRGGYQPQHF. DNA of the CDR3: TGTGCCAGCAGTTTTCGGGGTGGGTATCAGCCCCAGCATTTT.

This clonotype has only one observation. At one of its ends the junction is not consistent with the germline gene, which may arise from a read error. This chain uses TRBV6-5 with TRBJ1-1, with D possibly matching TRBD1 (5 bases). There are 13 residues in the CDR3. Germline CDR1 is MNHEY and CDR2 is SVGAGI. CDR3 coding DNA: TGTGCCGGCAGTTACGGGGGGAACACTGAAGCTTTCTTT. The encoded protein is CAGSYGGNTEAFF.

Written as DNA, the CDR3 is TGTGCCAGCAGCCAAGATGGTCTAGCGGGGGTCCAAGAGACCCAGTACTTC. This gives the protein CASSQDGLAGVQETQYF. J is TRBJ2-5 and V is TRBV4-2, with 10 bases lining up with TRBD2. CDR1 and CDR2 (germline): LGHNA, YNFKEQ. After removal of 0 bases from V and 1 base from J, the junction contained 5 bases not matched to a gene. The CDR3 is 17 residues long.

This clonotype has a handful of counts. The chain combines TRBV20-1 with TRBJ1-5; possibly TRBD1 for D (5 bases). Trimming removed 1 base at V and 2 bases at J, with 6 bases between. Germline V gene lookup returns CDR1 DFQATT and CDR2 SNEGSKA (reference sequence). CDR3 length: 13 residues. This CDR3 is CSARGDGNQPQHF. The CDR3 DNA follows: TGCAGTGCTAGAGGGGACGGCAATCAGCCCCAGCATTTT.

V gene TRBV18 combines with J gene TRBJ2-5; D gene ambiguous. Germline V lookup: CDR1 KGHSH, CDR2 LQKENI. Trimming stripped 1 base from V and 2 bases from J, with 11 bases between. CDR3 length: 15 amino acids. CDR3 nucleotide sequence: TGTGCCAGCTCACCACGACCGCCGCAACAAGAGACCCAGTACTTC. Translating it yields CASSPRPPQQETQYF. Looking up the rest from reference TRBV18 and TRBJ2-5 gives the full variable domain: NAGVMQNPRHLVRRRGQEARLRCSPMKGHSHVYWYRQLPEEGLKFMVYLQKENIIDESGMPKERFSAEFPKEGPSILRIQQVVRGDSAAYFCASSPRPPQQETQYFGPGTRLLVL.

There are a few counts of this clonotype. The chain carries TRBV12-3 or TRBV12-4 and TRBJ2-3, with a tentative D call TRBD1 (5 bases). Trimming took 4 bases from V and 3 from J, leaving 8 bases between them. This CDR3 comprises 13 residues. The CDR3: CASSYKGTDTQYF. CDR3 nucleotides: TGTGCCAGCAGTTATAAGGGGACAGATACGCAGTATTTT.

In nucleotides, the CDR3 is TGCGCCAGCAGCTTGGAAGGGAGGTCGGGTAATGAAAAACTGTTTTTT. It is translated as CASSLEGRSGNEKLFF. This chain uses TRBV5-1 with TRBJ1-4; D remains unclear. V lost 0 bases to trimming and J lost 4 bases, with 13 bases between them. The V gene's germline CDR1 is SGHRS and CDR2 YFSETQ. This CDR3 is 16 amino acids long. The whole variable domain, remainder taken from reference TRBV5-1 and TRBJ1-4, is KAGVTQTPRYLIKTRGQQVTLSCSPISGHRSVSWYQQTPGQGLQFLFEYFSETQRNKGNFPGRFSGRQFSNSRSEMNVSTLELGDSALYLCASSLEGRSGNEKLFFGSGTQLSVL.

This clonotype was picked up a small number of times. V is TRBV6-2 or TRBV6-3 and J is TRBJ2-6; 8 nucleotides match TRBD1. Germline V CDR1 and CDR2: MNHEY, SVGEGT. The CDR3 spans 20 residues. V shed 0 bases, J shed 2 bases, and the junction held 12 bases outside the gene matches. The CDR3: CASSYSLPSQGATGANVLTF. Here the CDR3 DNA reads TGTGCCAGCAGTTACTCTCTCCCCTCCCAGGGGGCGACTGGGGCCAACGTCCTGACTTTC.

This clonotype occurred a few times. V usage is TRBV20-1 and J usage is TRBJ2-1; D not resolved. Deletions cut 6 bases from V and 5 bases from J, with 20 bases between. Germline lookup yields CDR1 DFQATT and CDR2 SNEGSKA (reference sequence). The CDR3 length is 15 residues. The CDR3 DNA reads as TGCAGTGCCCAAGAACTCTACCCCATTAACAATGAGCAGTTCTTC. As protein: CSAQELYPINNEQFF.

The chain is built from TRBV29-1 and TRBJ2-5; 8 bases match TRBD1. With V trimmed by 3 bases and J by 4 bases, 10 bases remained unmatched. This CDR3 region has 15 residues. The germline CDR1 and CDR2 sequences are SQVTM and ANQGSEA. The CDR3 region has the DNA TGCAGCGTTGAGGGGGACAGGAAAACTTCAGAGACCCAGTACTTC. Translated, it gives CSVEGDRKTSETQYF.

The V gene is TRBV11-2, the J gene TRBJ2-7; 9 positions agree with TRBD1. Germline CDR1 is SGHAT and CDR2 is FQNNGV. Losses at the gene ends were 5 bases for V and 3 bases for J; bases not matched to a gene: 8. The CDR3 spans 15 residues. For the CDR3, the DNA is TGTGCCAGCAGCCCTAGTGTGGGACAGGGCTACGAGCAGTACGTC. Translating gives CASSPSVGQGYEQYV.

This clonotype was seen more than once but under ten times. The V and J genes are TRBV20-1 and TRBJ2-3; 9 nucleotides match TRBD2. With V trimmed by 6 bases and J by 6 bases, 13 bases remained unmatched. The CDR3 has 15 residues. The germline V gene encodes CDR1 DFQATT and CDR2 SNEGSKA (reference sequence). The CDR3 DNA is TGCAGTGCCCAAAGGGGACTAGCTTTCCGCGATACGCAGTATTTT. Amino acids: CSAQRGLAFRDTQYF.

The table lists this clonotype with many counts. The chain employs TRBV7-9 and TRBJ2-3; tentative D call: TRBD2 (7 bases). V was cut by 4 bases and J by 2 bases, with 19 bases left in between. Germline V gives CDR1 SEHNR, CDR2 FQNEAQ (reference sequence). The CDR3 is 17 residues long. The chain's CDR3 is CASSSQGNGGPTDTQYF. The DNA of the CDR3 is TGTGCCAGCAGCTCCCAGGGGAACGGGGGGCCCACAGATACGCAGTATTTT.

V and J are TRBV7-9 and TRBJ2-1; 7 bases agree with TRBD1. After removal of 4 bases from V and 0 bases from J, the junction contained 3 bases not matched to a gene. Germline V gives CDR1 SEHNR, CDR2 FQNEAQ (reference sequence). This CDR3 spans 15 amino acids. The DNA for the CDR3 is TGTGCCAGCAGCTCCGACAGGGACTCCTACAATGAGCAGTTCTTC. This codes for CASSSDRDSYNEQFF.